This T cell receptor (beta chain) is from a study of CD8+CD57+ T cells in acquired aplastic anemia. Both TCR beta VDJ combination and CDR3 sequence profiling were carried out. Genomic DNA was the template for this profiling. TCRdb analysed the reads with MiXCR anew, one entry per CDR3 protein. The sample has 200,000 to 250,000 distinct CDR3 sequences, over 55% seen once. The study, taken as a whole, reports: Patients did not significantly differ from controls in CD8+ Simpson's diversity.

Germline values: CDR1 SGDLS, CDR2 YYNGEE. CDR3 size: 15 residues. J lost 3 bases, V lost 3 bases, and 3 bases had no gene match. As to this clonotype: The antigen is undetermined.

This clonotype originated in a human donor in good health. This rearrangement joins TRBV9 to TRBJ2-2; 9 nucleotides align to TRBD2. The sample consisted of sorted CD4+, CD8+, or CD8+CD57+ T cells (not recorded which) from PBMCs. The CDR3 DNA reads as TGTGCCAGCAGCGGAGCGGGGGGTTACACCGGGGAGCTGTTTTTT. Encoded protein: CASSGAGGYTGELFF.